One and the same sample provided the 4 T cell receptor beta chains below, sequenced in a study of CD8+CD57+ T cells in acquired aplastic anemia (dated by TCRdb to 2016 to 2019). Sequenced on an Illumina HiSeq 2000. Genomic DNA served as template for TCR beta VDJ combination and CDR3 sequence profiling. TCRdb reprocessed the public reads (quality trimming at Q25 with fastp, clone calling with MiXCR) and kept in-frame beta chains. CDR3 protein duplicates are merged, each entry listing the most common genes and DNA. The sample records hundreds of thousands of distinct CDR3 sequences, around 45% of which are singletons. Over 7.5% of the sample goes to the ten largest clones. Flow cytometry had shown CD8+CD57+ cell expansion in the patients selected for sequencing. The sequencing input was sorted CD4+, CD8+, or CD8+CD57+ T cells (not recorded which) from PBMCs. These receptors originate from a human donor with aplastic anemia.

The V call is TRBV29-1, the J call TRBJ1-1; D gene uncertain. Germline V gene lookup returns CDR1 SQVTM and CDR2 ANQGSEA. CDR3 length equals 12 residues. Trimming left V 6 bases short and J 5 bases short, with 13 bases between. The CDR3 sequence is CSVVGHETEAFF. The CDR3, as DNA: TGCAGCGTCGTAGGCCATGAGACTGAAGCTTTCTTT.

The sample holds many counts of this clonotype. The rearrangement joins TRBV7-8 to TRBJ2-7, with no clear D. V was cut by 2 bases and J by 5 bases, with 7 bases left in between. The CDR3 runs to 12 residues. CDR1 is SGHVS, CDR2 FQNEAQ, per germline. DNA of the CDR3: TGTGCCAGCAGCTTACCCCTGAACGAGCAGTACTTC. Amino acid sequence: CASSLPLNEQYF.

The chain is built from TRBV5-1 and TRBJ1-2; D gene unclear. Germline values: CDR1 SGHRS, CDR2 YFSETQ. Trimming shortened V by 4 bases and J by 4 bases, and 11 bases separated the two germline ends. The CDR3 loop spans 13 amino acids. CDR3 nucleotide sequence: TGCGCCAGCAGCACCGACGGCCTCTATGGCTACACCTTC. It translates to CASSTDGLYGYTF.

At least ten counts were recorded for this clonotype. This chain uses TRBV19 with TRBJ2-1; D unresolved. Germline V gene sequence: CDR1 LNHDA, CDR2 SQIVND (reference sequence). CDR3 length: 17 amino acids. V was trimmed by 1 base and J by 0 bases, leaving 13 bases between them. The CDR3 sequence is CASSIGLWKSSYNEQFF. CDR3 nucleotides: TGTGCCAGTAGTATAGGGTTGTGGAAAAGCTCCTACAATGAGCAGTTCTTC. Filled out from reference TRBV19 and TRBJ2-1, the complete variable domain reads DGGITQSPKYLFRKEGQNVTLSCEQNLNHDAMYWYRQDPGQGLRLIYYSQIVNDFQKGDIAEGYSVSREKKESFPLTVTSAQKNPTAFYLCASSIGLWKSSYNEQFFGPGTRLTVL.